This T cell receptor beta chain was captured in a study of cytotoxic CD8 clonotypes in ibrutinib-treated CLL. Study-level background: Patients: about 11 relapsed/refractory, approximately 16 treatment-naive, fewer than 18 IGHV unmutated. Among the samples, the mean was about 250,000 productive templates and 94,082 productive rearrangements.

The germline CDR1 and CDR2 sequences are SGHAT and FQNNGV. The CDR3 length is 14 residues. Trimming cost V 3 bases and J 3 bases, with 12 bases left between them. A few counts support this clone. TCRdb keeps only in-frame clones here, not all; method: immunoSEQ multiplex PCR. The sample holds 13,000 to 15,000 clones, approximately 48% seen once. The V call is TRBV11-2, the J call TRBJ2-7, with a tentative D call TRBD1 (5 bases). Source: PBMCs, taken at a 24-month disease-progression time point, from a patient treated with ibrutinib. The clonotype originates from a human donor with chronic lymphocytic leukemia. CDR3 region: CASSFMQGFYEQYF. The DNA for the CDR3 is TGTGCCAGCAGCTTCATGCAGGGTTTCTACGAGCAGTACTTC.